In its sample, the clone carrying this T cell receptor beta chain was seen many times. Antigen unknown. Trimming shortened V by 5 bases and J by 4 bases, and 12 bases separated the two germline ends. In germline, CDR1 is MGHRA, CDR2 YSYEKL. CDR3 length equals 14 residues. TCR beta CDR3 sequences were amplified from RNA transcripts. The primer set for the first-round RT-PCR of the TCR CDR3 was HTBI. Each CDR3 protein is one row after TCRdb ran MiXCR on the multiplex PCR reads. The table shows 160,000 or so distinct CDR3 sequences, with 9.4% occurring only once. This specimen belongs to a study of T cells in Graves' hyperthyroidism and ophthalmopathy. Study overall: Peripheral blood was secured at the point of initial diagnosis, before any treatment. Study-level results: Most thyroid clonotypes with frequency above 0.001 were detected in blood. Progression to ophthalmopathy was predicted a median of 6.5 months early.

Among the patients, aged 18 to 65, hyperthyroidism was newly diagnosed and had lasted under 2 months. Input material: blood. The chain carries TRBV4-1 and TRBJ1-5, with no clear D. The TCR comes from a woman aged 18-29 years with Graves' hyperthyroidism that later progressed to Graves' ophthalmopathy. CDR3 nucleotides: TGCGCCAGCAGCGACTTGATCAGAAATCAGCCCCAGCATTTT. Translation gives CASSDLIRNQPQHF.